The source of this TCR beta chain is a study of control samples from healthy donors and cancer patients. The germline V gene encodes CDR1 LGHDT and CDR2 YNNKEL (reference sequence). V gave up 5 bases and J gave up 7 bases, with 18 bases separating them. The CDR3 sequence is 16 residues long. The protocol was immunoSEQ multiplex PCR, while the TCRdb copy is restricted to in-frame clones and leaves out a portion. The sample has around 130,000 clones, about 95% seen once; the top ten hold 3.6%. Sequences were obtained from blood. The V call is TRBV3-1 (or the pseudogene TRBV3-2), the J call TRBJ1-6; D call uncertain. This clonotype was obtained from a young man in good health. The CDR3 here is CASSSEAGRMNSPLHF. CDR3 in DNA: TGTGCCAGCAGCTCCGAGGCCGGACGGATGAATTCACCCCTCCACTTT.